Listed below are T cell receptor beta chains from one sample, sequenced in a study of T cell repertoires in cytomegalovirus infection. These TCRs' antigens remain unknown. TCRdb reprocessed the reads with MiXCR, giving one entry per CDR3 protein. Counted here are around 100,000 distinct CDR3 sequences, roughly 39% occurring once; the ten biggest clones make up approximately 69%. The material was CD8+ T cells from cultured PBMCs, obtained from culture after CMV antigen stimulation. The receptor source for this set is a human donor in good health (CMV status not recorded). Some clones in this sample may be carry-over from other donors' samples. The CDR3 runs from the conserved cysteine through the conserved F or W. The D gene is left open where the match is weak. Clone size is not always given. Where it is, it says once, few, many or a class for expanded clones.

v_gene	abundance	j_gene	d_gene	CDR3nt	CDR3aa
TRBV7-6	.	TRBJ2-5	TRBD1	TGTGCCAGCAGCTACAGACAGGGAAAGACCCAGTACTTC	CASSYRQGKTQYF
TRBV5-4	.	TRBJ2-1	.	TGTGCCAGCAGCTTGGTGACAGGCACTGGGAATGAGCAGTTCTTC	CASSLVTGTGNEQFF
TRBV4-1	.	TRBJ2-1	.	TGCGCCAGCAGCGGGGCGTCCACAGACCATGAGCAGTTCTTC	CASSGASTDHEQFF
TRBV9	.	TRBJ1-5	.	TGTGCCAGCAGCGTAGGGGGGACTTTGGATCAGCCCCAGCATTTT	CASSVGGTLDQPQHF
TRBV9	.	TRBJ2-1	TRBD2	TGTGCCAGCAGCGAGGGAGGGTACAATGAGCAGTTCTTC	CASSEGGYNEQFF
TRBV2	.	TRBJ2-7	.	TGTGCCAGCAGGGACGGACAGCCCTACGAGCAGTACTTC	CASRDGQPYEQYF
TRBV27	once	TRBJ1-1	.	TGTGCCAGCAGTTTGGGGGGGGGAATTGGCACTGAAGCTTTCTTT	CASSLGGGIGTEAFF
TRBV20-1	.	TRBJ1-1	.	TGCAGTGCTAGTGGCAACGCCCCTGAAGCTTTCTTT	CSASGNAPEAFF
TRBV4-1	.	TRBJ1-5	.	TGCGCCAGCAGCGTTAGGCAGGGCGGGCAGCCCCAGCATTTT	CASSVRQGGQPQHF
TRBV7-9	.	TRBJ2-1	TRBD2	TGTGCCAGCAGCCCCCGGGGAGGGACTTCCTACAATGAGCAGTTCTTC	CASSPRGGTSYNEQFF
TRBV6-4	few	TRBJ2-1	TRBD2	TGTGCCAGCAGTACCGAAGCGGGGGGGCTCGACGAGCAGTTCTTC	CASSTEAGGLDEQFF
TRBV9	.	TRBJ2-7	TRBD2	TGTGCCAGCAGCGTAGTAGCGGGGACCCACGAGCAGTACTTC	CASSVVAGTHEQYF
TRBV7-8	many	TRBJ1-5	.	TGTGCCAGCAGCCCGGACAGCATCAATCAGCCCCAGCATTTT	CASSPDSINQPQHF
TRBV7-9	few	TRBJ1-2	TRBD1	TGTGCCAGCAGCCCCAGGACAGGGGTGGGCTATGGCTACACCTTC	CASSPRTGVGYGYTF
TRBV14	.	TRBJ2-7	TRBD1	TGTGCCAGCAGCCATACACACCGGGACAGGACCTACGAGCAGTACTTC	CASSHTHRDRTYEQYF
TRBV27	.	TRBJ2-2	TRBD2	TGTGCCAGCAGCTTTAGAGGTCGTACTAGCGGGCCCACCGGGGAGCTGTTTTTT	CASSFRGRTSGPTGELFF
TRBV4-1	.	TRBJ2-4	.	TGTGCCAGCAGCCAAGATGAGGGGTTGAACATTCAGTACTTC	CASSQDEGLNIQYF
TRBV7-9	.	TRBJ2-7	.	TGTGCCAGCAGCGATGGGAGGGGGTTCTACGAGCAGTACTTC	CASSDGRGFYEQYF
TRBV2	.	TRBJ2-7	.	TGTGCCAGCAGTGGAAGGACATCCTACGAGCAGTACTTC	CASSGRTSYEQYF
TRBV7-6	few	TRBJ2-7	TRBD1	TGTGCCAGCAGCTTAGACAGGGGGCTCATCTACGAGCAGTACTTC	CASSLDRGLIYEQYF
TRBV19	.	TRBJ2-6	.	TGTGCCAGTAGTATTGTGGGGTTAGGGGCCAACGTCCTGACTTTC	CASSIVGLGANVLTF
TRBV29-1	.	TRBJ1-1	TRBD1	TGCAGCGTTACCGGGACAGGGGGCACTGAAGCTTTCTTT	CSVTGTGGTEAFF
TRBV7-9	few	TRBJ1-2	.	TGTGCCAGCATTGATAACAATGGCTACACCTTC	CASIDNNGYTF
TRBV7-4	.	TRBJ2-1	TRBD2	TGTGCCAGCAGCACAACGTGGGAGGGGAGCTCCTACAATGAGCAGTTCTTC	CASSTTWEGSSYNEQFF
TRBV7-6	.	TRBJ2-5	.	TGTGCCAGCAGCTTGGCCGGTAGAAGGATTCAAGAGACCCAGTACTTC	CASSLAGRRIQETQYF
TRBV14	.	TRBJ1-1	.	TGTGCCAGCAGCCAAGATCATTCGGTCACCTCTGAAGCTTTCTTT	CASSQDHSVTSEAFF
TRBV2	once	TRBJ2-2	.	TGTGCCAGCAGTGATGAGGGCAGCTACACCGGGGAGCTGTTTTTT	CASSDEGSYTGELFF
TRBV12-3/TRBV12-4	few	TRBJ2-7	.	TGTGCCAGCCTGTCGGGGGCGGGATACGAGCAGTACTTC	CASLSGAGYEQYF
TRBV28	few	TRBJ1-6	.	TGTGCCAGCAGTTCGCCTAATTCACCCCTCCACTTT	CASSSPNSPLHF
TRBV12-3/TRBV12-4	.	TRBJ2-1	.	TGTGCCAGCAGCCAATCGACAGGCAGCTCCTACAATGAGCAGTTCTTC	CASSQSTGSSYNEQFF
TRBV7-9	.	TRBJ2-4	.	TGTGCCAGCAGCTTAAACAATGGCGGAGCCAAAAACATTCAGTACTTC	CASSLNNGGAKNIQYF
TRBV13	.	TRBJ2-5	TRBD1	TGTGCCAGCAGCTCACAGGGGTCCCAAGAGACCCAGTACTTC	CASSSQGSQETQYF
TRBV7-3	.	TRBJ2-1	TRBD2	TGTGCCAGCAGCACCGGACTAGCGGGGGAGGCGCAGTTCTTC	CASSTGLAGEAQFF
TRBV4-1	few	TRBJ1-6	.	TGCGCCAGCAGCCAAGAAGGGGCTCCGGGTAATTCACCCCTCCACTTT	CASSQEGAPGNSPLHF
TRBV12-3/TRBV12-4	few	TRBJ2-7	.	TGTGCCAGCAGTTTCGCCGGGGGCCAATCCTACGAGCAGTACTTC	CASSFAGGQSYEQYF
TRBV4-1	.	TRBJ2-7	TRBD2	TGCGCCAGCAGCCAAACCGCCGGGGGGGCTTCGTACGAGCAGTACTTC	CASSQTAGGASYEQYF
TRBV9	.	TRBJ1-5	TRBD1	TGTGCCAGCAGCACAGGGGGGTATAGCAATCAGCCCCAGCATTTT	CASSTGGYSNQPQHF
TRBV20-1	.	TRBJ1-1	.	TGCAGTGCTTTCTCGAGCCTCTCGAACACTGAAGCTTTCTTT	CSAFSSLSNTEAFF
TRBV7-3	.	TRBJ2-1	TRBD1	TGTGCCAGCAGTCCAACCGGGACAGCCTACAATGAGCAGTTCTTC	CASSPTGTAYNEQFF
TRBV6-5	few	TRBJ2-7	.	TGTGCCAGCAGTTCGGGAGACGGAGGACTATTCCCGGGGCTCGAGCAGTACTTC	CASSSGDGGLFPGLEQYF
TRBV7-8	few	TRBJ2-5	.	TGTGCCAGCAGCTTTAGTTCTGAGACCCAGTACTTC	CASSFSSETQYF
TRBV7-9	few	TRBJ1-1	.	TGTGCCAGCAGCTTAACTTCCGGACCGCAGAACACTGAAGCTTTCTTT	CASSLTSGPQNTEAFF
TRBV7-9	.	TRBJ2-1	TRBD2	TGTGCCAGCAGCTTGGAAGGGCAGGCGGGGGGTGGTGAGCAGTTCTTC	CASSLEGQAGGGEQFF